These 25 T cell receptor beta chains originate from one sample sequenced in a study of human T cells and chemical hapten exposure. Time point: patch test 2, 6 weeks after DPC sensitization. The sample's treatment: therapeutic diphenylcyclopropenone sensitization with weekly scalp DPC. TCRdb passed the RACE reads through MiXCR, listing each CDR3 protein once. The sample shows 95,000 or so distinct CDR3 sequences, approximately 10% of them seen only once. Material: whole blood, obtained in connection with sensitization to the hapten diphenylcyclopropenone (DPC). The receptors here all came from a woman in her thirties or forties with alopecia areata. Some clones in this sample may be carry-over from other donors' samples.

This clonotype was seen at least ten times. The J gene is TRBJ2-3, the V gene TRBV7-3; TRBD2 is a possible D gene (6 bases). Trimming removed 5 bases at V and 3 bases at J, with 12 bases between. In germline, CDR1 is SGHTA, CDR2 FQGTGA. This CDR3 contains 14 residues. CDR3 loop: CASSPQRGTDTQYF. CDR3 sequence (DNA): TGTGCCAGCAGCCCCCAACGGGGGACAGATACGCAGTATTTT.

This clonotype was observed many times. J is TRBJ1-1 and V is TRBV6-5; D might be TRBD1 (5 bases). Trimming cost V 1 base and J 5 bases, with 20 bases left between them. CDR1 MNHEY and CDR2 SVGAGI come from the germline V gene. This CDR3 comprises 17 residues. The CDR3 DNA reads TGTGCCAGCAGTTACTTAGTAAATAAAGGGGCGCGGACTGAAGCTTTCTTT. Translation gives CASSYLVNKGARTEAFF.

The rearrangement links TRBV4-2 to TRBJ1-3; no clear D gene. The CDR3 runs 16 residues. V was cut by 4 bases and J by 0 bases, with 13 bases left in between. Germline CDR1 reads LGHNA; CDR2 reads YNFKEQ. CDR3 residues: CASSRAQHSSGNTIYF. CDR3 DNA: TGTGCCAGCAGCCGAGCCCAGCATAGCTCTGGAAACACCATATATTTT.

This clonotype has only a few counts. This chain connects TRBV9 to TRBJ2-1; D may be TRBD1 or TRBD2 (5 bases each). Germline V gene lookup returns CDR1 SGDLS and CDR2 YYNGEE. V lost 2 bases and J lost 12, with 12 bases in between. CDR3 length: 12 amino acids. CDR3 residues: CASSVGTSAQFF. The CDR3, as DNA: TGTGCCAGCAGCGTCGGGACGAGCGCGCAGTTCTTC.

At least ten counts were recorded for this clonotype. This rearrangement joins TRBV12-3 or TRBV12-4 to TRBJ2-7; D is uncertain. Trimming cost V 5 bases and J 2 bases, with 7 bases left between them. CDR3 length: 12 residues. CDR3 nucleotides: TGTGCCAGCAGTCCCGTTCCCTACGAGCAGTACTTC. This encodes CASSPVPYEQYF.

The sample holds a few counts of this clonotype. V usage is TRBV7-3 and J usage is TRBJ2-1; 7 bases are a match to TRBD2. This CDR3 is 15 amino acids long. The trim removed 1 base at V and 1 base at J, leaving 1 base unmatched. Germline CDR1 reads SGHTA; CDR2 reads FQGTGA. CDR3 nucleotide sequence: TGTGCCAGCAGCTTAAATAGCGGGTCCTACAATGAGCAGTTCTTC. Its protein is CASSLNSGSYNEQFF.

This clonotype was counted a few times. The chain uses TRBV4-3 and TRBJ1-1; D unresolved. Germline loops: CDR1 LGHNA, CDR2 YSLEER. This CDR3 has 14 amino acids. The germline V and J ends were trimmed by 2 bases and 3 bases, with 10 bases remaining between them. CDR3 loop: CASSQFPGDTEAFF. The CDR3 nucleotides read TGCGCCAGCAGCCAATTCCCGGGAGACACTGAAGCTTTCTTT.

The chain couples TRBV6-1 to TRBJ1-1; D is undetermined. The germline V gene encodes CDR1 MNHNS and CDR2 SASEGT. Trimming pared 6 bases from V and 3 bases from J, leaving 14 bases between. The CDR3 loop spans 14 amino acids. The CDR3 nucleotides are TGTGCCAGCAGGACATTGAGGGTCGACACTGAAGCTTTCTTT. Encoded protein: CASRTLRVDTEAFF.

In its sample, this clonotype was seen many times. V is TRBV25-1 and J is TRBJ2-1; 8 bases are shared with TRBD2. Germline-derived CDR1 and CDR2 are MGHDK and SYGVNS. The CDR3 contains 14 residues. The V segment lost 3 bases and the J segment 10 bases; nucleotides outside the gene matches: 8. CDR3 amino acids: CASSDPGGPDEQFF. Here the CDR3 DNA reads TGTGCCAGCAGTGATCCGGGAGGGCCGGACGAGCAGTTCTTC.

This clonotype has at least ten counts. This chain joins TRBV13 and TRBJ1-1; the D is unclear. Germline V gives CDR1 PRHDT, CDR2 FYEKMQ (reference sequence). The CDR3 has 9 residues. Trimming took 3 bases from V and 8 from J, leaving 1 base between them. The CDR3 protein is CASSFEAFF. The CDR3, as DNA: TGTGCCAGCAGCTTCGAAGCTTTCTTT.

This rearrangement joins TRBV11-2 to TRBJ2-5, with 8 bases fitting TRBD2. Germline lookup yields CDR1 SGHAT and CDR2 FQNNGV. The CDR3 runs 17 residues. Trimming took 5 bases from V and 2 from J; bases not matched to a gene: 13. CDR3 DNA sequence: TGTGCCAGCAGCCTGTCTGGAGCGGGAGTTTGGCAAGAGACCCAGTACTTC. It is translated as CASSLSGAGVWQETQYF.

The V and J genes are TRBV11-2 and TRBJ2-3; 10 positions match TRBD2. Looked up from germline, CDR1 is SGHAT and CDR2 is FQNNGV. This CDR3 is 18 amino acids long. The trim removed 1 base at V and 6 bases at J, leaving 13 bases unmatched. As DNA, the CDR3 is TGTGCCAGCAGCTTAGTGCAACTAGCGGGGCGACTCCCCGATACGCAGTATTTT. This encodes CASSLVQLAGRLPDTQYF. Looking up the rest from reference TRBV11-2 and TRBJ2-3 gives the full variable domain: EAGVAQSPRYKIIEKRQSVAFWCNPISGHATLYWYQQILGQGPKLLIQFQNNGVVDDSQLPKDRFSAERLKGVDSTLKIQPAKLEDSAVYLCASSLVQLAGRLPDTQYFGPGTRLTVL.

In this sample, this clonotype turned up a few times. V and J are TRBV9 and TRBJ1-4, with D perhaps TRBD1 (6 bases). CDR1 and CDR2 from the germline V gene are SGDLS and YYNGEE. The CDR3 consists of 15 residues. V shed 0 bases and J shed 9 bases, with 15 bases lying between them. The CDR3 spells CASSVGTGRGKKLFF. CDR3 nucleotide sequence: TGTGCCAGCAGCGTAGGTACAGGGCGAGGAAAAAAACTGTTTTTT.

The V call is TRBV6-1, the J call TRBJ2-1; 8 bases align to TRBD1. Germline V CDR1 and CDR2: MNHNS, SASEGT. The CDR3 has 13 amino acids. Trimming took 2 bases from V and 9 from J; bases not matched to a gene: 3. CDR3 protein: CASSEIGTGEQFF. CDR3 nucleotide sequence: TGTGCCAGCAGTGAAATCGGGACAGGTGAGCAGTTCTTC.

At least ten counts were recorded for this clonotype. One end of the junction is discordant with germline, which a read error may explain. The chain couples TRBV4-3 to TRBJ2-3; TRBD1 matches 10 bases. This CDR3 comprises 16 residues. Germline V gene sequence: CDR1 LGHNA, CDR2 YSLEER. The CDR3 coding sequence is TGCGCCAGCAGCTACTCGGGACAGGGGAGGACAGGTACGCAGTATTTT. This sequence encodes CASSYSGQGRTGTQYF.

This clonotype has ten or more counts. This chain links TRBV29-1 with TRBJ2-5; 7 positions match TRBD1. This CDR3 contains 13 residues. Germline CDR1 reads SQVTM; CDR2 reads ANQGSEA. V shed 0 bases and J 5 bases; nucleotides not matched to a gene: 3. CDR3 sequence reads: CSVEDRGMETQYF. In nucleotides, the CDR3 is TGCAGCGTTGAAGACAGGGGGATGGAGACCCAGTACTTC.

In this sample, this clonotype turned up many times. The V and J genes are TRBV20-1 and TRBJ1-1, with no clear D. CDR1 DFQATT and CDR2 SNEGSKA come from the germline V gene (reference sequence). Trimming took 1 base from V and 7 from J, leaving 7 bases between them. There are 11 residues in the CDR3. This CDR3 reads CSARGGYEAFF. The CDR3 DNA reads TGCAGTGCTAGAGGGGGTTATGAAGCTTTCTTT.

This clonotype came up a few times. The rearrangement uses TRBV13 and TRBJ2-7; D not resolved. Looked up from germline, CDR1 is PRHDT and CDR2 is FYEKMQ (reference sequence). Trimming left V 0 bases short and J 1 base short, with 4 bases between. This CDR3 is 13 amino acids long. The CDR3 DNA follows: TGTGCCAGCAGCTTAGGGCGGTCCTACGAGCAGTACTTC. Translated, it gives CASSLGRSYEQYF.

With respect to this clonotype: This clone may be a read error of a much larger clone one base away. This chain joins TRBV7-3 and TRBJ1-6; no clear D gene. The germline V and J ends were trimmed by 5 bases and 8 bases, with 13 bases remaining between them. CDR3 size: 14 residues. Germline CDR1 reads SGHTA; CDR2 reads FQGTGA. In DNA form, the CDR3 reads TGTGCCAGCAGCAGGACCGGTTTGGATTCACCCCTCCACTTT. It specifies CASSRTGLDSPLHF.

This clonotype has ten or more counts. The J gene is TRBJ2-3, the V gene TRBV6-6; D is tentatively TRBD1 or TRBD2 (6 bases each). Germline V gives CDR1 MNHNY, CDR2 SVGAGI (reference sequence). The germline V and J ends were trimmed by 6 bases and 4 bases, with 11 bases remaining between them. The CDR3 loop spans 13 amino acids. CDR3 bases: TGTGCCAGCAGCCTGGGGGGCCCAGATACGCAGTATTTT. It is translated as CASSLGGPDTQYF.

The chain carries TRBV20-1 and TRBJ2-5, with TRBD2 matching over 13 bases. The CDR3 length is 13 residues. With 6 bases clipped from V and 7 bases from J, the junction kept 5 bases outside the gene matches. CDR1 is DFQATT, CDR2 SNEGSKA, per germline (reference sequence). The CDR3 DNA reads as TGCAGTGCCCGACTAGCGGGGGGCGGGACCCAGTACTTC. It codes for CSARLAGGGTQYF.

This clonotype was picked up one time. At one end the junction does not follow the germline gene, possibly because of a read error. This chain links TRBV10-2 with TRBJ1-5; no clear D. Germline V gene data show CDR1 as WSHSY and CDR2 as SAAADI. The CDR3 runs 15 residues. The CDR3 sequence is CASSEGSRNNQPRHF. The CDR3 nucleotides read TGCGCCAGCAGTGAGGGGTCACGTAACAATCAGCCCCGGCATTTT.

This clonotype was counted ten times or more. V usage is TRBV6-1 and J usage is TRBJ2-7, with 7 bases aligning to TRBD1. CDR1 MNHNS and CDR2 SASEGT come from the germline V gene. V lost 10 bases, J lost 4 bases, and 10 bases stayed unmatched. The CDR3 runs to 13 residues. The CDR3: CATQLGQSYEQYF. CDR3 nucleotides: TGTGCCACCCAGCTGGGACAGTCTTACGAGCAGTACTTC.

This clonotype turned up a few times. The CDR3 spells CSARDRTGVRSYEQYF. Here the CDR3 DNA reads TGCAGTGCTAGAGACCGAACAGGGGTTAGGTCCTACGAGCAGTACTTC. This sequence joins TRBV20-1 and TRBJ2-7; TRBD1 matches at 7 bases. CDR3 length: 16 amino acids. In germline, CDR1 is DFQATT, CDR2 SNEGSKA (reference sequence). With V trimmed by 0 bases and J by 1 base, 9 bases remained unmatched.

This clonotype was seen more than once but under ten times. The V gene is TRBV7-6, the J gene TRBJ1-1; TRBD1 agrees at 8 bases. V was clipped by 4 bases and J by 8 bases; unmatched bases: 9. Germline CDR1 and CDR2: SGHVS and FNYEAQ. The CDR3 runs 14 residues. DNA for the CDR3: TGTGCCAGCAGCTCGGACCTAACAGGGGGGGAAGCTTTCTTT. The encoded protein is CASSSDLTGGEAFF.